This is a list of T cell receptor beta chains from one sample in a study of blood T cells in healthy people across ages. From the 5' RACE reads, TCRdb called clonotypes with MiXCR, one entry per CDR3 protein. Of roughly 2 million distinct CDR3 sequences detected, 49% appear once; the ten largest clones hold approximately 2.1%. Material: blood. All receptors come from a woman aged 40 to 50 in good health. CDR3s include the opening cysteine and the closing phenylalanine or tryptophan. Each record gives: clone size, J gene, D gene, V gene, CDR3 DNA, CDR3 protein. D genes are given only for firm matches. Not every row has a clone size; where given, it reads once, few, many or a size class.

abundance: NA
j_gene: TRBJ2-3
d_gene: NA
v_gene: TRBV9
CDR3nt: TGTGCCAGCAGCGTAGTACCCCTAGCAGATACGCAGTATTTT
CDR3aa: CASSVVPLADTQYF

abundance: NA
j_gene: TRBJ2-3
d_gene: TRBD1
v_gene: TRBV11-3
CDR3nt: TGTGCCAGCAGCACGGACAGGGAGACAGATACGCAGTATTTT
CDR3aa: CASSTDRETDTQYF

abundance: NA
j_gene: TRBJ2-3
d_gene: TRBD2
v_gene: TRBV27
CDR3nt: TGTGCCAGCAGAAGACTTGCGGGGGTGGCAGATACGCAGTATTTT
CDR3aa: CASRRLAGVADTQYF

abundance: NA
j_gene: TRBJ1-2
d_gene: NA
v_gene: TRBV7-9
CDR3nt: TGTGCCAGCAGCGATGCTCAGGGAGCGAACTATGGCTACACCTTC
CDR3aa: CASSDAQGANYGYTF

abundance: NA
j_gene: TRBJ2-3
d_gene: NA
v_gene: TRBV9
CDR3nt: TGTGCCAGCAGCGTAGAATGTTGGGGGTCAGATACGCAGTATTTT
CDR3aa: CASSVECWGSDTQYF

abundance: NA
j_gene: TRBJ1-2
d_gene: NA
v_gene: TRBV29-1
CDR3nt: TGCAGCGTTGAAGGACAGCTTAACTATGGCTACACCTTC
CDR3aa: CSVEGQLNYGYTF

abundance: NA
j_gene: TRBJ2-1
d_gene: TRBD1
v_gene: TRBV7-2
CDR3nt: TGTGCCAGCAGCTACTCATTCTCCGGGACAGGGACCTACAATGAGCAGTTCTTC
CDR3aa: CASSYSFSGTGTYNEQFF

abundance: NA
j_gene: TRBJ1-2
d_gene: TRBD1
v_gene: TRBV7-9
CDR3nt: TGTGCCAGCAGTCCCGGGACAGGGTCAAGCGGTGGCTACACCTTC
CDR3aa: CASSPGTGSSGGYTF

abundance: NA
j_gene: TRBJ1-1
d_gene: NA
v_gene: TRBV15
CDR3nt: TGTGCCACCAGCATGGGGGGGACTGAAGCTTTCTTT
CDR3aa: CATSMGGTEAFF

abundance: once
j_gene: TRBJ2-5
d_gene: TRBD1
v_gene: TRBV27
CDR3nt: TGTGCCAGCAGTTTACGGGGGGTGGACAGGGGGCGCCCGGAGACCCAGTACTTC
CDR3aa: CASSLRGVDRGRPETQYF

abundance: few
j_gene: TRBJ2-7
d_gene: TRBD2
v_gene: TRBV7-2
CDR3nt: TGTGCCAGCAGCTTAACTAGCGGGGGTGAAAGCTCCTACGAGCAGTACTTC
CDR3aa: CASSLTSGGESSYEQYF

abundance: NA
j_gene: TRBJ2-2
d_gene: NA
v_gene: TRBV29-1
CDR3nt: TGCAGCGTGGGGACCGTCACCGGGGAGCTGTTTTTT
CDR3aa: CSVGTVTGELFF

abundance: NA
j_gene: TRBJ2-3
d_gene: NA
v_gene: TRBV19
CDR3nt: TGTGCCACCTCGGACCGAGCGGGAGATACGCAGTATTTT
CDR3aa: CATSDRAGDTQYF

abundance: few
j_gene: TRBJ2-3
d_gene: NA
v_gene: TRBV29-1
CDR3nt: TGCAGCATACAAGTACCTAGTCCTCTCACAGATACGCAGTATTTT
CDR3aa: CSIQVPSPLTDTQYF

abundance: NA
j_gene: TRBJ1-2
d_gene: NA
v_gene: TRBV6-1
CDR3nt: TGTGCCAGCAGTGAACTATCTAACTATGGCTACACCTTC
CDR3aa: CASSELSNYGYTF

abundance: NA
j_gene: TRBJ2-1
d_gene: TRBD2
v_gene: TRBV5-1
CDR3nt: TGCGCCAGCAGCCCCCAGGGGGGACTAGCGGGGGGGAGCTCCTACAATGAGCAGTTCTTC
CDR3aa: CASSPQGGLAGGSSYNEQFF